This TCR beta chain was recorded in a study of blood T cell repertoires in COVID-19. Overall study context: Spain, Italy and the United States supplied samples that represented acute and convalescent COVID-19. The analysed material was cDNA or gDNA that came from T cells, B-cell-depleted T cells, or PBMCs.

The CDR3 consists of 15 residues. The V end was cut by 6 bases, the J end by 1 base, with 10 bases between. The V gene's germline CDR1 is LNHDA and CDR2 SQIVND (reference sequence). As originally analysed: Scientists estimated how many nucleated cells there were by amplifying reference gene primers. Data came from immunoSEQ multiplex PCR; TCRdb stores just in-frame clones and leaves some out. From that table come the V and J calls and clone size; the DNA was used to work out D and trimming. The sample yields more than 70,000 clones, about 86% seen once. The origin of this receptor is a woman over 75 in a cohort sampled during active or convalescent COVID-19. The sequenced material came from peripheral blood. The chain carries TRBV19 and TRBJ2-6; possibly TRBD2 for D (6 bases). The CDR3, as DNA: TGTGCCAGTAGGACCGGAGGGTCTGGGGCCAACGTCCTGACTTTC. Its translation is CASRTGGSGANVLTF.